This is a list of T cell receptor beta chains from one sample in a study of PD-L1 blockade in urothelial cancer. Here immunoSEQ multiplex PCR was the method, and the copy in TCRdb shows in-frame clones only, minus some. The repertoire includes around 80,000 clones, 91% of them detected once, and more than 0.85% sits in the top ten. The material sequenced was PBMCs, taken around atezolizumab (anti-PD-L1) treatment. The receptors derive from a woman of 80 years or more with urothelial cancer. The CDR3 runs from the conserved cysteine through the conserved F or W. The D gene is left open where the match is weak. Clone size appears in some rows only: once, few, many, or a class for an expanded clone.

clone size: -; J gene: TRBJ2-1; D gene: TRBD1; V gene: TRBV10-3; CDR3 protein: CAIRTDRDANEQFF; CDR3 DNA: TGTGCCATCAGGACGGACAGGGATGCTAATGAGCAGTTCTTC
clone size: -; J gene: TRBJ1-1; D gene: -; V gene: TRBV6-5; CDR3 protein: CASTGQGSVAFF; CDR3 DNA: TGTGCCAGCACAGGCCAGGGGTCGGTAGCTTTCTTT
clone size: -; J gene: TRBJ2-2; D gene: TRBD1; V gene: TRBV19; CDR3 protein: CATSTGGANTGELFF; CDR3 DNA: TGTGCCACCTCAACAGGGGGCGCGAACACCGGGGAGCTGTTTTTT
clone size: -; J gene: TRBJ2-1; D gene: -; V gene: TRBV14; CDR3 protein: CASSQGGSKQFF; CDR3 DNA: TGTGCCAGCAGCCAAGGAGGTAGCAAGCAGTTCTTC
clone size: -; J gene: TRBJ1-5; D gene: TRBD1; V gene: TRBV29-1; CDR3 protein: CSVKDRGNQPQHF; CDR3 DNA: TGCAGCGTGAAGGACAGGGGCAATCAGCCCCAGCATTTT
clone size: -; J gene: TRBJ1-2; D gene: -; V gene: TRBV4-1; CDR3 protein: CASSQDPANYGYTF; CDR3 DNA: TGCGCCAGCAGCCAAGATCCAGCTAACTATGGCTACACCTTC
clone size: -; J gene: TRBJ1-2; D gene: -; V gene: TRBV5-6; CDR3 protein: CASSADGLSNYGYTF; CDR3 DNA: TGTGCCAGCAGCGCCGACGGGTTGTCGAACTATGGCTACACCTTC
clone size: -; J gene: TRBJ2-1; D gene: TRBD1; V gene: TRBV6-1; CDR3 protein: CASRRQGARNEQFF; CDR3 DNA: TGTGCCAGCAGGCGACAGGGGGCGCGAAATGAGCAGTTCTTC
clone size: few; J gene: TRBJ1-2; D gene: -; V gene: TRBV28; CDR3 protein: CASSLFAPFGGYTF; CDR3 DNA: TGTGCCAGCAGTTTATTCGCGCCCTTCGGTGGCTACACCTTC
clone size: -; J gene: TRBJ1-1; D gene: -; V gene: TRBV7-9; CDR3 protein: CASSLAGRNTEAFF; CDR3 DNA: TGTGCCAGCAGCTTAGCGGGGAGAAACACTGAAGCTTTCTTT
clone size: -; J gene: TRBJ2-1; D gene: TRBD2; V gene: TRBV6-5; CDR3 protein: CASSSSGSTDEQFF; CDR3 DNA: TGTGCCAGCAGTTCTAGCGGGAGTACAGATGAGCAGTTCTTC
clone size: -; J gene: TRBJ1-1; D gene: TRBD1; V gene: TRBV5-4; CDR3 protein: CASSARTGENTEAFF; CDR3 DNA: TGTGCCAGCAGCGCACGGACAGGGGAGAACACTGAAGCTTTCTTT
clone size: -; J gene: TRBJ1-5; D gene: -; V gene: TRBV27; CDR3 protein: CASLPRVSQGGNQPQHF; CDR3 DNA: TGTGCCAGCCTCCCGCGGGTCAGCCAGGGAGGGAATCAGCCCCAGCATTTT
clone size: -; J gene: TRBJ1-2; D gene: -; V gene: TRBV5-4; CDR3 protein: CASSSSGDYGYTF; CDR3 DNA: TGTGCCAGCAGCTCGAGCGGGGACTATGGCTACACCTTC
clone size: -; J gene: TRBJ2-1; D gene: TRBD2; V gene: TRBV9; CDR3 protein: CASSAVAGVGNEQFF; CDR3 DNA: TGTGCCAGCAGCGCCGTAGCGGGAGTTGGCAATGAGCAGTTCTTC
clone size: -; J gene: TRBJ1-2; D gene: -; V gene: TRBV27; CDR3 protein: CASSRFRQAGGYTF; CDR3 DNA: TGTGCCAGCAGCCGATTCAGACAGGCGGGTGGCTACACCTTC
clone size: -; J gene: TRBJ2-1; D gene: -; V gene: TRBV7-3; CDR3 protein: CASSLSLGNEQFF; CDR3 DNA: TGTGCCAGCAGCTTAAGTCTCGGCAATGAGCAGTTCTTC
clone size: -; J gene: TRBJ2-5; D gene: -; V gene: TRBV9; CDR3 protein: CASSGGEQETQYF; CDR3 DNA: TGTGCCAGCAGCGGGGGGGAACAAGAGACCCAGTACTTC
clone size: -; J gene: TRBJ1-1; D gene: -; V gene: TRBV9; CDR3 protein: CASSVEGDPGGTLNTEAFF; CDR3 DNA: TGTGCCAGCAGCGTAGAGGGCGACCCCGGAGGGACGTTAAACACTGAAGCTTTCTTT
clone size: -; J gene: TRBJ2-5; D gene: -; V gene: TRBV5-4; CDR3 protein: CASSQTGFQETQYF; CDR3 DNA: TGTGCCAGCAGCCAGACAGGCTTCCAAGAGACCCAGTACTTC
clone size: -; J gene: TRBJ2-3; D gene: -; V gene: TRBV16; CDR3 protein: CASSQSASRGTDTQYF; CDR3 DNA: TGTGCCAGCAGCCAATCCGCTAGCAGAGGCACAGATACGCAGTATTTT
clone size: -; J gene: TRBJ2-1; D gene: -; V gene: TRBV6-1; CDR3 protein: CASSSQGQGEQFF; CDR3 DNA: TGTGCCAGCAGCTCACAGGGTCAGGGCGAGCAGTTCTTC
clone size: -; J gene: TRBJ2-1; D gene: TRBD2; V gene: TRBV9; CDR3 protein: CASSPDGTTYNEQFF; CDR3 DNA: TGTGCCAGCAGCCCCGACGGGACTACCTACAATGAGCAGTTCTTC
clone size: -; J gene: TRBJ2-7; D gene: TRBD2; V gene: TRBV7-2; CDR3 protein: CASRPSGSGEQYF; CDR3 DNA: TGTGCCAGCAGACCTAGCGGGAGCGGCGAGCAGTACTTC
clone size: once; J gene: TRBJ1-5; D gene: TRBD1; V gene: TRBV7-9; CDR3 protein: CASSADRGNQPQHF; CDR3 DNA: TGTGCCAGCAGCGCGGACAGGGGCAATCAGCCCCAGCATTTT
clone size: -; J gene: TRBJ1-1; D gene: TRBD1; V gene: TRBV5-1; CDR3 protein: CASGVTGGTEAFF; CDR3 DNA: TGCGCCAGCGGTGTGACAGGGGGCACTGAAGCTTTCTTT
clone size: -; J gene: TRBJ2-7; D gene: -; V gene: TRBV27; CDR3 protein: CASSPTTGLIRYEQYF; CDR3 DNA: TGTGCCAGCAGTCCCACAACAGGGCTCATACGCTACGAGCAGTACTTC
clone size: -; J gene: TRBJ2-2; D gene: -; V gene: TRBV5-6; CDR3 protein: CASSFNRVTGELFF; CDR3 DNA: TGTGCCAGCAGCTTTAACAGGGTTACCGGGGAGCTGTTTTTT
clone size: -; J gene: TRBJ2-6; D gene: TRBD1; V gene: TRBV5-1; CDR3 protein: CASSTDRAGANVLTF; CDR3 DNA: TGCGCCAGCAGCACGGACAGGGCTGGGGCCAACGTCCTGACTTTC
clone size: -; J gene: TRBJ2-1; D gene: TRBD2; V gene: TRBV7-3; CDR3 protein: CASSLGLAGLNEQFF; CDR3 DNA: TGTGCCAGCAGCTTAGGACTAGCGGGGCTCAATGAGCAGTTCTTC
clone size: -; J gene: TRBJ2-5; D gene: TRBD2; V gene: TRBV9; CDR3 protein: CASSVRASGRGETQYF; CDR3 DNA: TGTGCCAGCAGCGTAAGGGCTAGCGGGAGGGGGGAGACCCAGTACTTC
clone size: -; J gene: TRBJ2-7; D gene: TRBD2; V gene: TRBV2; CDR3 protein: CASGTGGTSYEQYF; CDR3 DNA: TGTGCCAGCGGCACGGGGGGTACCTCCTACGAGCAGTACTTC